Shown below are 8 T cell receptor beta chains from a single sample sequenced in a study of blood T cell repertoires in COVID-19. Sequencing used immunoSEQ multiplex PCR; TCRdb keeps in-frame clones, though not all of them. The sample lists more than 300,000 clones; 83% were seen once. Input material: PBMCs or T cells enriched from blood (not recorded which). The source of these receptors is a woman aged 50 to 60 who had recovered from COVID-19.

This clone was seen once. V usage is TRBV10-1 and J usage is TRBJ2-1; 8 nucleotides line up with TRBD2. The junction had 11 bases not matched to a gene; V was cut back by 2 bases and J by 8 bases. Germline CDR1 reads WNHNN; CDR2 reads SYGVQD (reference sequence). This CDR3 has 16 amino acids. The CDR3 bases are TGCGCCAGCAGTGAGAGTCCCAGCGGGGGATTCGATGAGCAGTTCTTC. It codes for CASSESPSGGFDEQFF.

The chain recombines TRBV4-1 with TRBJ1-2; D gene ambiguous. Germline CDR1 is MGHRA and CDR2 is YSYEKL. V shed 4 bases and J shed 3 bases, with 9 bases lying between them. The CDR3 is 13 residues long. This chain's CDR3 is CASSLRVDYGYTF. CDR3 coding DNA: TGCGCCAGCAGCCTGAGGGTTGACTATGGCTACACCTTC.

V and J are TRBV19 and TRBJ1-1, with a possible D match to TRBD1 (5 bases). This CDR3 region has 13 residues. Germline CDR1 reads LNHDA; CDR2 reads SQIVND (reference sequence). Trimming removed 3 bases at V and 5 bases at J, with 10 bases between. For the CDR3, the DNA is TGTGCCAGTAGTATCAGGGTTAGGACTGAAGCTTTCTTT. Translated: CASSIRVRTEAFF.

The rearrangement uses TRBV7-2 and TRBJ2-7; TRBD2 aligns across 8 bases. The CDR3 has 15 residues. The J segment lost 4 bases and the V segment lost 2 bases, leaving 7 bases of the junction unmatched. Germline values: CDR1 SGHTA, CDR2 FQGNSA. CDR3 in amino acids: CASSLSASGHYEQYF. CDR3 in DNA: TGTGCCAGCAGCTTATCTGCTAGCGGGCATTACGAGCAGTACTTC. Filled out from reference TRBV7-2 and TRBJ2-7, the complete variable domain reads GAGVSQSPSNKVTEKGKDVELRCDPISGHTALYWYRQSLGQGLEFLIYFQGNSAPDKSGLPSDRFSAERTGGSVSTLTIQRTQQEDSAVYLCASSLSASGHYEQYFGPGTRLTVT.

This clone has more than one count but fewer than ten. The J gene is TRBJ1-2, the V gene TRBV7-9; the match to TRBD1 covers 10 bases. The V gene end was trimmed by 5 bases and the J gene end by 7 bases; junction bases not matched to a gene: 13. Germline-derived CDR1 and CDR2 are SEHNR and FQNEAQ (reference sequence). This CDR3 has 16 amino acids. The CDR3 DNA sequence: TGTGCCAGCAGCCCATCTGGGACAGGGGCGTTGAGTGGCTACACCTTC. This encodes CASSPSGTGALSGYTF.

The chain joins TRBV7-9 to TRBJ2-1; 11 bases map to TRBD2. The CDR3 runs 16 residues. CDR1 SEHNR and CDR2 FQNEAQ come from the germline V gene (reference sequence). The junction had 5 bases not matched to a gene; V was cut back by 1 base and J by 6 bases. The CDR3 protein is CASSLEGSGRGNEQFF. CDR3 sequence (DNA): TGTGCCAGCAGCTTAGAAGGTAGCGGGAGGGGCAATGAGCAGTTCTTC.

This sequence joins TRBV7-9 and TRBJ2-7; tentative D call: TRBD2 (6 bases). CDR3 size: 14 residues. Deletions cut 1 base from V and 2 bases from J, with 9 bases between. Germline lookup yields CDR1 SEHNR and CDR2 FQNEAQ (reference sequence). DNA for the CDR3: TGTGCCAGCAGCTTAGGTGGGAGGACCTACGAGCAGTACTTC. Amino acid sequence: CASSLGGRTYEQYF.

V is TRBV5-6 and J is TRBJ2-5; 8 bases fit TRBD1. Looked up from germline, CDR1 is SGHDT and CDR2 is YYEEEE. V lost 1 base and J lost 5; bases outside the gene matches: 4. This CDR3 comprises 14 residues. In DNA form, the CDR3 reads TGTGCCAGCAGCTTGTCTGGACAGGGTGAGACCCAGTACTTC. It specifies CASSLSGQGETQYF.